This TCR beta chain was recorded in a study of siplizumab effects on memory and regulatory T cells. The table came from immunoSEQ multiplex PCR; TCRdb's copy has only in-frame clones and leaves some out. The table shows approximately 12,000 clones, with almost 40% occurring only once. V was clipped by 1 base and J by 8 bases, with 6 bases between them. CDR3 length: 12 residues. Germline values: CDR1 MNHEY, CDR2 SMNVEV (reference sequence). General observations from the study: The study found naive T cells seemingly more diverse than memory cells and seemingly major alloresponse contributors. Siplizumab gave mappable alloreactive CD4+ clones an average Treg-derived fraction of nearly 70%, against around 27% in controls. Among alloreactive clones, only a minor fraction mapped to unstimulated subsets.

Over a period of around six days at 37 degrees C, the mixed lymphocyte reaction cells were cocultured. The sample holds a few counts of this clone. Antigen: not known. The same CDR3 is also encoded by other DNA sequences in this sample. The chain employs TRBV27 and TRBJ2-1; unclear D gene. What was sequenced was CFSE-low (dividing) CD8+ T cells sorted from an allogeneic mixed lymphocyte reaction. The sequence came from a human donor in good health; the cells came from an allogeneic mixed lymphocyte reaction. CDR3 coding DNA: TGTGCCAGCAGTTTATTGGGCGATGAGCAGTTCTTC. Translating it yields CASSLLGDEQFF.